The rows below give T cell receptor beta chains drawn from one sample of a study of blood T cell repertoires in COVID-19. Sequencing used immunoSEQ multiplex PCR; TCRdb keeps in-frame clones, though not all of them. The table has 50,000 to 65,000 clones, roughly 88% seen once. The sample comprised peripheral blood. These receptors were obtained from a man in his 70s with acute or convalescent COVID-19. The CDR3 runs from the conserved cysteine through the conserved F or W. The D gene is left open where the match is weak. Expanded clones get a size class; other rows say once, few or many, or leave the size out.

TRBJ2-2	TRBD1	TRBV5-1	.	CASSLDRAGGELFF	TGCGCCAGCAGCCTGGACAGGGCGGGCGGGGAGCTGTTTTTT
TRBJ1-5	.	TRBV6-2/TRBV6-3	.	CASSPTQDNSNQPQHF	TGTGCCAGCAGCCCCACCCAGGACAATAGCAATCAGCCCCAGCATTTT
TRBJ1-5	.	TRBV6-5	few	CASSSSGSNQPQHF	TGTGCCAGCAGTTCGTCAGGGTCCAATCAGCCCCAGCATTTT
TRBJ2-1	.	TRBV7-8	.	CASSPRTPYNEQFF	TGTGCCAGCAGCCCCAGGACTCCATACAATGAGCAGTTCTTC
TRBJ2-5	.	TRBV7-9	.	CASSQTSGFEETQYF	TGTGCCAGCAGCCAAACGTCAGGGTTTGAAGAGACCCAGTACTTC
TRBJ2-3	TRBD2	TRBV3-1/TRBV3-2	.	CASSPLAGGWTDTQYF	TGTGCCAGCAGCCCCCTAGCGGGGGGGTGGACAGATACGCAGTATTTT
TRBJ1-5	.	TRBV19	.	CARARQRGIWGNQPQHF	TGTGCCAGAGCAAGACAGAGAGGTATATGGGGCAATCAGCCCCAGCATTTT
TRBJ2-5	.	TRBV4-2	.	CASSQVPGSAETQYF	TGTGCCAGCAGCCAAGTTCCGGGGTCGGCAGAGACCCAGTACTTC
TRBJ2-3	TRBD2	TRBV5-6	.	CASSLTRGGLTDTQYF	TGTGCCAGCAGCTTGACTCGGGGGGGCCTCACAGATACGCAGTATTTT
TRBJ2-5	.	TRBV18	few	CASSPSWTGREETQYF	TGTGCCAGCTCACCGAGCTGGACAGGGAGGGAAGAGACCCAGTACTTC
TRBJ1-1	TRBD1	TRBV27	.	CASSTPGQGITEAFF	TGTGCCAGCAGTACCCCCGGACAGGGGATAACTGAAGCTTTCTTT
TRBJ1-1	.	TRBV13	.	CASRDRVYTEAFF	TGTGCCAGCAGGGACAGAGTCTACACTGAAGCTTTCTTT
TRBJ2-1	.	TRBV19	.	CASSIDRRNEQFF	TGTGCCAGTAGTATTGACAGGCGCAATGAGCAGTTCTTC
TRBJ1-1	TRBD1	TRBV7-9	.	CASSLGQGNTEAFF	TGTGCCAGCAGCTTGGGACAGGGGAACACTGAAGCTTTCTTT
TRBJ2-2	TRBD2	TRBV27	.	CASRRGGNVGGELFF	TGTGCCAGCAGGCGGGGGGGGAATGTGGGCGGGGAGCTGTTTTTT
TRBJ1-1	.	TRBV11-2	.	CASSPRGGNTEAFF	TGTGCCAGCAGCCCGAGAGGGGGGAACACTGAAGCTTTCTTT
TRBJ1-4	TRBD1	TRBV7-9	once	CASSYPPDRKNEKLFF	TGTGCCAGCAGCTACCCACCGGACAGGAAGAATGAAAAACTGTTTTTT
TRBJ2-5	.	TRBV4-1	.	CASSQGRGPETQYF	TGCGCCAGCAGCCAAGGCAGGGGTCCAGAGACCCAGTACTTC
TRBJ1-1	.	TRBV19	once	CASSPRQATEAFF	TGTGCCAGTAGTCCCCGACAAGCCACTGAAGCTTTCTTT
TRBJ2-7	.	TRBV7-2	.	CASSLQGAASSYEQYF	TGTGCCAGCAGCTTACAGGGTGCGGCTAGCTCCTACGAGCAGTACTTC
TRBJ1-3	.	TRBV7-8	.	CASSLTARQGGNTIYF	TGTGCCAGCAGCTTAACAGCGCGGCAGGGAGGAAACACCATATATTTT
TRBJ1-1	.	TRBV3-1/TRBV3-2	.	CASRFGKNTEAFF	TGTGCCAGCAGATTCGGGAAGAACACTGAAGCTTTCTTT
TRBJ2-7	.	TRBV21-1	.	CASKGDPGRAHEQYF	TGTGCCAGCAAAGGGGATCCAGGGAGGGCCCACGAGCAGTACTTC
TRBJ2-3	.	TRBV9	.	CASTPPLATDTQYF	TGTGCCAGCACCCCCCCACTTGCAACAGATACGCAGTATTTT
TRBJ2-3	TRBD2	TRBV5-1	.	CASSLPLAGVTDTQYF	TGCGCCAGCAGCCTTCCTTTAGCGGGGGTCACAGATACGCAGTATTTT
TRBJ2-1	.	TRBV7-7	few	CASSLLGAQGYNEQFF	TGTGCCAGCAGCTTACTGGGGGCACAAGGTTACAATGAGCAGTTCTTC
TRBJ1-5	.	TRBV2	.	CASSKHQQPQHF	TGTGCCAGCAGTAAGCACCAACAGCCCCAGCATTTT
TRBJ2-7	.	TRBV23-1	few	CAPDPPTAYEQYF	TGCGCCCCCGACCCACCGACAGCCTACGAGCAGTACTTC
TRBJ1-1	.	TRBV6-5	.	CASSYRTAGRFTEAFF	TGTGCCAGCAGTTACCGAACCGCCGGGAGATTCACTGAAGCTTTCTTT
TRBJ1-1	.	TRBV24-1	.	CATRGGWGVWDTEAFF	TGTGCCACCCGGGGGGGGTGGGGTGTCTGGGACACTGAAGCTTTCTTT